The entry below describes one T cell receptor (beta chain). Its antigen is not identified. This CDR3 has 15 amino acids. The V gene lost 0 bases and the J gene lost 10 bases, with 16 bases spanning the gap. CDR1 and CDR2 (germline): MNHEY, SVGEGT. Preparing the TCRbeta library involved the use of unique molecular identifiers. TCRdb re-derived calls from the PCR reads in MiXCR, one entry per CDR3 protein. The sample holds hundreds of thousands of distinct CDR3 sequences; about 17% are singletons and the top ten take 25% to 35%. The data were obtained in a study of T-cell reconstitution after alpha-beta-depleted transplantation in children. Study results and limitations: Expanded graft clones numbering several hundred reportedly gave rise to alpha-beta T cells about two months after transplant. Recipient T cells and thymic progenitors that survived gave rise to the high TCRbeta diversity observed at day 60 in some patients. The authors attributed T-cell counts and diversity one year after transplant mostly to newly produced T cells.

The sample in question was PBMCs, mostly from graft donor cells, obtained 360 days after TCRalphabeta/CD19-depleted stem cell transplant. The chain is built from TRBV6-2 or TRBV6-3 and TRBJ2-1, with D perhaps assigned TRBD1 or TRBD2 (6 bases each). This receptor was taken from a boy younger than two who had a stem cell transplant for Wiskott-Aldrich syndrome, so the T cells may come from the graft donor. DNA of the CDR3: TGTGCCAGCAGTTACTCGAATCGAGGGGGGAAGGAGCAGTTCTTC. Its translation is CASSYSNRGGKEQFF.